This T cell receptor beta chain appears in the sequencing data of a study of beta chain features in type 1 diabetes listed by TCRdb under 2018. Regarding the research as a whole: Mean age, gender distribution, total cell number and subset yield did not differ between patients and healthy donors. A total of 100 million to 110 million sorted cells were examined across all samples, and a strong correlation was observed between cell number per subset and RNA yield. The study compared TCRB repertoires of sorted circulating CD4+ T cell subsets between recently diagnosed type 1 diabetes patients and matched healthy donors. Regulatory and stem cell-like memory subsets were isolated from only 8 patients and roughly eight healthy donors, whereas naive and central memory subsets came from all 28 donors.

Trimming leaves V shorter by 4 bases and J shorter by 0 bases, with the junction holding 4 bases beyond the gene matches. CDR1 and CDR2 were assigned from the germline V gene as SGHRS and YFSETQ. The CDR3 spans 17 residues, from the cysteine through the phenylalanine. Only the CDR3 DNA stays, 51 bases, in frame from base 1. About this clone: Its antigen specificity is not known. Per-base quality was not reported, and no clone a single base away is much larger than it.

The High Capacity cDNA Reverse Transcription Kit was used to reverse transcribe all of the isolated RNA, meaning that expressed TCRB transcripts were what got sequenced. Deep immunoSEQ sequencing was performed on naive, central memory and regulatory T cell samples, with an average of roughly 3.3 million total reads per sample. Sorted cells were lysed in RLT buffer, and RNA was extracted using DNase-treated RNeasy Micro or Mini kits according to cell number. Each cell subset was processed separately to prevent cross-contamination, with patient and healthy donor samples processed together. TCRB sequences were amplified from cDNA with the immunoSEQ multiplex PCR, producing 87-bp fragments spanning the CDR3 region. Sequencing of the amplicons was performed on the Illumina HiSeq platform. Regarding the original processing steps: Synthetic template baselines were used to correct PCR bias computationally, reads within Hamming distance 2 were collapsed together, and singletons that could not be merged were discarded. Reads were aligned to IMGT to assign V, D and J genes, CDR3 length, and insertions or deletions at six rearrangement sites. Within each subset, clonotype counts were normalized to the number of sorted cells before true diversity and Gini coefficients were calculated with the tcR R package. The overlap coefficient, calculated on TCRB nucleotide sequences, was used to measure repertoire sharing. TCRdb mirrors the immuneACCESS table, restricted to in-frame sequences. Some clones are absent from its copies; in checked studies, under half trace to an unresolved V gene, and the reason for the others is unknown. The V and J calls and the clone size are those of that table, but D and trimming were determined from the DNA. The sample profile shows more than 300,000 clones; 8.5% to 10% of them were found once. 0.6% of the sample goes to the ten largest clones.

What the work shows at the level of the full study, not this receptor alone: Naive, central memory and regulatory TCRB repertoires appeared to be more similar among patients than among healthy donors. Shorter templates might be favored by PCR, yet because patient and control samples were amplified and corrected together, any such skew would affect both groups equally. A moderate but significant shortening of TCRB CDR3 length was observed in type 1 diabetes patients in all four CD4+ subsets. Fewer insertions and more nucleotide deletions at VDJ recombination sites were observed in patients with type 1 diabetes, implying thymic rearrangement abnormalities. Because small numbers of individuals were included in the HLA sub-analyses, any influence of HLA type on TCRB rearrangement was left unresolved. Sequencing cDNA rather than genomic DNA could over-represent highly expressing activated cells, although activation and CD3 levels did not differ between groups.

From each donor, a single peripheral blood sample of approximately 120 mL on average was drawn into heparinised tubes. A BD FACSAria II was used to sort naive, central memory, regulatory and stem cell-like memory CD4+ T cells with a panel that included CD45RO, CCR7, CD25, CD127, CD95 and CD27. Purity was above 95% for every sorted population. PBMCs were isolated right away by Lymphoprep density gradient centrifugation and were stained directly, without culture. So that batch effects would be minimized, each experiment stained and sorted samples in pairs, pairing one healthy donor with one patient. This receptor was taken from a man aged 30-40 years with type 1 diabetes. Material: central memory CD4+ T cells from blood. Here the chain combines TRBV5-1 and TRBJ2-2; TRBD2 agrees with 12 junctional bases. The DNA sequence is TGCGCCAGCAGCCCAGGACTAGCGGGAACGAACACCGGGGAGCTGTTTTTT. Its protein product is CASSPGLAGTNTGELFF.